This TCR beta chain was documented in a study of cytomegalovirus exposure and HLA in healthy donors. The study ran its PCR with 60 Vbeta and 13 Jbeta primers. Repertoires were generated with immunoSEQ multiplex PCR, while TCRdb's copy carries only in-frame clones and drops some. The table has under 200,000 clones, roughly 85% seen once. Trimming at V came to 2 bases and at J to 3 bases, leaving 3 bases not matched to a gene. This CDR3 spans 16 amino acids. CDR1 and CDR2 (germline): MGHRA, YSYEKL. The chain carries TRBV4-1 and TRBJ2-3; 12 bases align to TRBD2. The receptor was derived from a woman in her forties or fifties in good health and CMV-seronegative. Material for sequencing was PBMCs. Here the CDR3 DNA reads TGCGCCAGCAGCCAACTGACTAGCGGGAGAACAGATACGCAGTATTTT. This gives the protein CASSQLTSGRTDTQYF.